This TCR beta chain stems from a study of PD-1 blockade in classical Hodgkin lymphoma. Study context: The patients were dosed with nivolumab 3 mg/kg, infused intravenously every 2 weeks. Study-wide results and caveats: The authors have not defined what causes the repertoire differences, possibly disease activity or prior therapy. Diminished baseline TCR diversity has been reported in newly diagnosed patients relative to healthy donors. Patients with a complete response exhibited baseline diversity comparable to newly diagnosed patients.

With respect to this clone: Its cognate antigen is unknown.

Libraries were prepared by immunoSEQ multiplex PCR; TCRdb keeps only in-frame clonotypes and omits some of them. The sample contains some 150,000 clones, 78% of which appear only once. Each patient's relapse followed autologous stem cell transplantation, and brentuximab vedotin exposure varied. Germline CDR1 reads MNHNY; CDR2 reads SVGAGI (reference sequence). This CDR3 is built from 15 residues. Losses at the gene ends were 6 bases for V and 4 bases for J; bases not matched to a gene: 8. The rearrangement joins TRBV6-6 to TRBJ1-2; 10 bases are a match to TRBD1. The source of this sequence is a human donor with classical Hodgkin lymphoma. Sequencing used peripheral blood mononuclear cells (PBMCs), obtained before the second cycle of nivolumab. DNA of the CDR3: TGTGCCAGCAGCCCTAGGACAGGGGGAGTCTATGGCTACACCTTC. Translation: CASSPRTGGVYGYTF.